These 17 T cell receptor beta chains originate from one sample sequenced in a study of cytomegalovirus exposure and HLA in healthy donors (dated by TCRdb to the late 2010s). Libraries were prepared through the immunoSEQ multiplex PCR assay. For the multiplex PCR, a mixture combining 60 forward primers for TCR Vbeta segments and 13 reverse primers for TCR Jbeta segments was used. Drawn from immuneACCESS, this table holds only the in-frame rearrangements with V and J called that TCRdb kept. Clones are partly lost; checked studies trace under half to an unresolved V gene and leave the rest unexplained. The sample yields about 210,000 clones; approximately 86% were counted once. Jointly, the top ten make up less than 0.4% of the sample. Sequencing input: PBMCs. These receptors were taken from a woman between 25 and 40 years old in good health and CMV-seronegative.

The chain recombines TRBV29-1 with TRBJ2-7; no reliable D call. Trimming removed 4 bases at V and 2 bases at J, with 6 bases between. CDR1 is SQVTM, CDR2 ANQGSEA, per germline. The CDR3 totals 11 residues. The CDR3 loop reads CSVGVTYEQYF. The CDR3 DNA is TGCAGCGTTGGCGTCACCTACGAGCAGTACTTC.

The genes are TRBV18 and TRBJ2-2; 7 nucleotides match TRBD2. V dropped 2 bases and J dropped 5; count of bases not matched to a gene: 5. The CDR3 extends over 15 amino acids. Germline assignment: CDR1 KGHSH and CDR2 LQKENI. CDR3 nucleotides: TGTGCCAGCTCACCAGCTCTAGCGGCGACCGGGGAGCTGTTTTTT. Translation: CASSPALAATGELFF.

V is TRBV5-1 and J is TRBJ2-3, with D uncertain. This CDR3 is 13 amino acids long. CDR1 SGHRS and CDR2 YFSETQ come from the germline V gene. V was trimmed by 4 bases and J by 2 bases, leaving 8 bases between them. The CDR3 loop is CASSGLLTDTQYF. The CDR3 DNA is TGCGCCAGCAGCGGCCTCCTCACAGATACGCAGTATTTT.

The rearrangement joins TRBV15 to TRBJ2-7, with D possibly matching TRBD2 (6 bases). The CDR3 has 15 residues. V was pared by 4 bases and J by 3 bases, with 16 bases between. Germline CDR1 and CDR2: LNHNV and YYDKDF (reference sequence). The CDR3 DNA follows: TGTGCCACCAGCAACGGGGCCCAGCGGGTCTACGAGCAGTACTTC. Translation gives CATSNGAQRVYEQYF.

The V call is TRBV11-2, the J call TRBJ1-3; TRBD1 matches at 7 bases. J was trimmed by 7 bases and V by 4 bases; bases with no gene match: 7. This CDR3 is 14 amino acids long. CDR1 is SGHAT and CDR2 is FQNNGV in the germline V gene. The CDR3 loop reads CASSSLQGWNTIYF. The CDR3 nucleotides read TGTGCCAGCAGCTCGTTACAGGGGTGGAACACCATATATTTT.

V is TRBV7-8 and J is TRBJ2-3; a possible D gene is TRBD2 (6 bases). The CDR3 has 14 residues. Per germline, CDR1 SGHVS and CDR2 FQNEAQ. V lost 3 bases and J 2 bases, leaving 9 bases between the germline ends. The DNA for the CDR3 is TGTGCCAGCAGCTTGGTAGCGGCCACAGATACGCAGTATTTT. It is translated as CASSLVAATDTQYF.

The chain carries TRBV27 and TRBJ2-5; 10 bases match TRBD2. The DNA end is a closer match to TRBJ2-7, so the J assignment may be wrong. Germline CDR1 reads MNHEY; CDR2 reads SMNVEV (reference sequence). There are 15 residues in the CDR3. The CDR3 DNA follows: TGTGCCACCTCTTGGACTAGCGGAGCAACCTACGAGCAGTACTTC. Its protein is CATSWTSGATYEQYF.

The V and J genes are TRBV4-1 and TRBJ1-2; maybe TRBD1 (6 bases). The V end lost 7 bases, the J end lost 2 bases, and 17 bases lay between the germline ends. Germline loops: CDR1 MGHRA, CDR2 YSYEKL. The CDR3 extends over 15 amino acids. Here the CDR3 reads CASTPGRGANYGYTF. Here the CDR3 DNA reads TGCGCCAGCACCCCGGGTCGGGGGGCGAACTATGGCTACACCTTC.

This sequence joins TRBV6-5 and TRBJ2-5; 8 positions agree with TRBD2. V dropped 4 bases and J dropped 5; count of bases not matched to a gene: 9. The CDR3 has 15 residues. Per germline, CDR1 MNHEY and CDR2 SVGAGI. CDR3 protein: CASSWGLDRRETQYF. As DNA, the CDR3 is TGTGCCAGCAGTTGGGGACTAGATCGGAGGGAGACCCAGTACTTC.

The chain carries TRBV15 and TRBJ2-3, with 8 bases identical to TRBD1. J was trimmed by 4 bases and V by 0 bases; bases with no gene match: 6. CDR3 length: 16 amino acids. Germline-derived CDR1 and CDR2 are LNHNV and YYDKDF (reference sequence). The CDR3 DNA follows: TGTGCCACCAGCAGAGATCAGGCAGGGGGCGCAGATACGCAGTATTTT. Amino acids: CATSRDQAGGADTQYF.

The chain links TRBV11-2 to TRBJ2-6; 11 positions agree with TRBD1. In germline, CDR1 is SGHAT, CDR2 FQNNGV. V lost 6 bases, J lost 4 bases, and 11 bases stayed unmatched. There are 18 residues in the CDR3. CDR3 loop: CASRKVNRDRGGANVLTF. In DNA form, the CDR3 reads TGTGCCAGCAGAAAAGTTAACCGGGACAGGGGGGGGGCCAACGTCCTGACTTTC.

The V gene is TRBV19, the J gene TRBJ1-6; 7 bases line up with TRBD1. The CDR3 spans 13 residues. V dropped 5 bases and J dropped 7; count of bases not matched to a gene: 2. Per germline, CDR1 LNHDA and CDR2 SQIVND (reference sequence). The CDR3 DNA sequence: TGTGCCAGTAGTCCCAGGGGGAATTCACCCCTCCACTTT. This encodes CASSPRGNSPLHF.

The chain combines TRBV5-5 with TRBJ2-3, with D hard to call. Trimming removed 1 base from V and 0 bases from J, with 6 bases in between. The germline V gene has CDR1 SGHKS and CDR2 YYEKEE (reference sequence). The CDR3 extends over 14 amino acids. Here the CDR3 reads CASSLLSSTDTQYF. For the CDR3, the DNA is TGTGCCAGCAGCTTGCTCAGTAGCACAGATACGCAGTATTTT.

This clone was seen a single time. The J gene is TRBJ2-5, the V gene TRBV7-9, with TRBD1 identical over 11 bases. The J call could be wrong; TRBJ2-7 is a better fit for the DNA end. This CDR3 contains 14 residues. Germline values: CDR1 SEHNR, CDR2 FQNEAQ (reference sequence). The CDR3 nucleotides read TGTGCCAGCAGCTCCGGGACAGGGGGCTACGAGCAGTACTTC. Residues: CASSSGTGGYEQYF.

The chain links TRBV30 to TRBJ2-7; TRBD1 agrees at 8 bases. V lost 2 bases to trimming and J lost 5 bases; unmatched junction nucleotides: 14. CDR3 length: 16 amino acids. The germline V gene encodes CDR1 GTSNPN and CDR2 SVGIG (reference sequence). CDR3 amino acids: CAWSNPRTGIFNEQYF. The CDR3 coding sequence is TGTGCCTGGAGTAACCCGCGGACAGGGATTTTCAACGAGCAGTACTTC.

The genes are TRBV19 and TRBJ1-1, with D hard to call. CDR1 and CDR2 (germline): LNHDA, SQIVND (reference sequence). This CDR3 spans 12 amino acids. Between the trimmed V and J ends, which lost 3 bases and 2 bases, there was a span of 4 bases. For the CDR3, the DNA is TGTGCCAGTAGTATCGGTAACACTGAAGCTTTCTTT. Residues: CASSIGNTEAFF.

The rearrangement uses TRBV27 and TRBJ1-5, with D possibly being TRBD1 (6 bases). Germline values: CDR1 MNHEY, CDR2 SMNVEV (reference sequence). The CDR3 extends over 15 amino acids. The V gene lost 9 bases and the J gene lost 7 bases, with 22 bases spanning the gap. The CDR3 nucleotides read TGTGCCAGGAAAGACAGGTCTATATCGGTGCAGCCCCAGCATTTT. Translation gives CARKDRSISVQPQHF.